This TCR beta chain was obtained from a study of blood T cells in healthy people across ages. A J-beta primer mix and a sample-barcoded 5' primer were used in a second PCR of about 6 to 12 cycles. TCRdb reanalysed the 5' RACE reads using MiXCR and keeps one entry per CDR3 protein. The sample records more than 900,000 distinct CDR3 sequences, 20% to 25% being singletons. In germline, CDR1 is SQVTM, CDR2 ANQGSEA. Trimming shortened V by 4 bases and J by 8 bases, and 6 bases separated the two germline ends. There are 10 residues in the CDR3. About this clonotype itself: A read error is possible here, since a much larger clone lies one base away.

This sample also appeared in a second study, on T cells of mothers and their children.

The clonotype originates from a girl aged 2-10 years in good health. The specimen sequenced was blood. The chain couples TRBV29-1 to TRBJ2-1, with unresolved D. The CDR3 reads CSVVSDEQFF. In DNA form, the CDR3 reads TGCAGCGTTGTAAGCGATGAGCAGTTCTTC.